This TCR beta chain was observed in a study of T cell repertoires in cytomegalovirus infection. Study summary: Public TCR beta signatures were indicative of both CMV infection and a matching HLA type.

The sample holds a few counts of this clonotype. Its antigen is not identified. Study-level points and caveats: CMV-specific TCR beta clonotypes restricted by HLA-C were the ones dominating the ex vivo response.

The germline gives CDR1 DFQATT, CDR2 SNEGSKA (reference sequence). The CDR3 covers 13 residues. Trimming stripped 2 bases from V and 3 bases from J, with 8 bases between. TCRdb itself ran the reads through MiXCR, one entry per CDR3 protein. The table has some 700,000 distinct CDR3 sequences, under 40% seen once. Sequencing input: PBMCs. The sequence derives from a human donor in good health (CMV status not recorded). Some clones in this sample may be carry-over from other donors' samples. The chain joins TRBV20-1 to TRBJ1-5; no firm D call. The CDR3 nucleotides read TGCAGTGCTAGATCGGGCTCCAATCAGCCCCAGCATTTT. Translated, it gives CSARSGSNQPQHF.